Sequencing of this TCR beta chain was carried out in a study of T cells expressing NK-cell markers. Across the study: Beta-chain profiling covered CD3+CD56+NKG2C+, CD3+CD56+NKG2C- and CD3+CD56-NKG2C+ sorted subsets. Study-level findings and limits: These clonotypes also led the CD3+CD56-NKG2C+ fraction in several donors.

Remarks on this clonotype: Antigen: not known.

Germline V gives CDR1 MNHEY, CDR2 SVGEGT. The CDR3 is made up of 16 amino acids. 5'RACE template switching with UMIs produced the TCR beta cDNA. Each CDR3 protein gets one entry in TCRdb, which reprocessed the 5' RACE reads and gives no DNA. The sample has about 370,000 distinct CDR3 sequences. The sample was blood T cells: a sorted CD56 or NKG2C T cell subset, CD4+ or CD8+ T cells, or bulk PBMC T cells (not recorded which). This sequence joins TRBV6-2 or TRBV6-3 and TRBJ1-5; TCRdb outputs TRBD1, but without DNA this stays unchecked. The clonotype comes from a woman in her fifties or sixties in good health. CDR3 sequence: CASSRGNRVGNQPQHF.